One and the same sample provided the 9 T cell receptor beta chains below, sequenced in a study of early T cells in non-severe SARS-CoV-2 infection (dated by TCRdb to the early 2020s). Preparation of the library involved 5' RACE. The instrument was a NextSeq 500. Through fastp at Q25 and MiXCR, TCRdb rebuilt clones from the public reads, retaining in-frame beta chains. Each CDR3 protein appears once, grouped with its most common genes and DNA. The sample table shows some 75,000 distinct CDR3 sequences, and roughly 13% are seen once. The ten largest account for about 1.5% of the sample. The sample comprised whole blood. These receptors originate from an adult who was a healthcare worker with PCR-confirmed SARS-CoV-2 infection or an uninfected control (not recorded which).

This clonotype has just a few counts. The CDR3 region is CASSSYSGSNTGELFF. The CDR3 DNA is TGTGCCAGCAGCTCTTATAGCGGGTCGAACACCGGGGAGCTGTTTTTT. J is TRBJ2-2 and V is TRBV7-6; 7 positions agree with TRBD2. The CDR3 loop spans 16 amino acids. CDR1 and CDR2 (germline): SGHVS, FNYEAQ. With 4 bases clipped from V and 0 bases from J, the junction kept 5 bases outside the gene matches. Variable domain in full (rest from reference TRBV7-6 and TRBJ2-2): GAGVSQSPRYKVTKRGQDVALRCDPISGHVSLYWYRQALGQGPEFLTYFNYEAQQDKSGLPNDRFSAERPEGSISTLTIQRTEQRDSAMYRCASSSYSGSNTGELFFGEGSRLTVL.

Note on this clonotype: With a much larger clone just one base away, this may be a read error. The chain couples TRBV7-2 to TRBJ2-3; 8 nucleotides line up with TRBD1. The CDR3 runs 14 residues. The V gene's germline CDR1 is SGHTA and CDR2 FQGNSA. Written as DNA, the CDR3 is TGTGCCAGCAGCAAAAACAGGGGGTTGGATACGCAGTTTTTT. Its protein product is CASSKNRGLDTQFF.

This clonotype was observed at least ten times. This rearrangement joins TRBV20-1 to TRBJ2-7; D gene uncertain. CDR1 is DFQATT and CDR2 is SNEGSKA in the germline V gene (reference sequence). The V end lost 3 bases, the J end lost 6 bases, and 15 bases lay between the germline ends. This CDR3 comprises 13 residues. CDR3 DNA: TGCAGTGCTAGCACCCAGGATCTCCTCGAGCAGTACTTC. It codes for CSASTQDLLEQYF.

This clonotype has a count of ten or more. The CDR3 bases are TGTGCCAGCAGCCCCGACAGATATCGGGAGACCCAGTACTTC. Amino acid sequence: CASSPDRYRETQYF. The chain links TRBV12-3 or TRBV12-4 to TRBJ2-5, with a possible D match to TRBD1 (5 bases). V shed 6 bases and J shed 5 bases, with 16 bases lying between them. This CDR3 comprises 14 residues.

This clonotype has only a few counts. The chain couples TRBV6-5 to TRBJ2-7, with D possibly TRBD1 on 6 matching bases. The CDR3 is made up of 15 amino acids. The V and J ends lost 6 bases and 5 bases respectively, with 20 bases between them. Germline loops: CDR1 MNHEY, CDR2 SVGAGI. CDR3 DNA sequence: TGTGCCAGCAGACCTCCGGGACACCAACGGAACGAGCAGTACTTC. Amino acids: CASRPPGHQRNEQYF.

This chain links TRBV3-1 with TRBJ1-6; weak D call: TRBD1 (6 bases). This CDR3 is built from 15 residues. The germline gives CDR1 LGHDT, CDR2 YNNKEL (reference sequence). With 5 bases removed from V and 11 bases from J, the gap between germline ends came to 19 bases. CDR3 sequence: CASSSRTATLTPLHF. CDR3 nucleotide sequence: TGTGCCAGCAGCTCCCGGACAGCGACCCTTACACCCCTCCACTTT.

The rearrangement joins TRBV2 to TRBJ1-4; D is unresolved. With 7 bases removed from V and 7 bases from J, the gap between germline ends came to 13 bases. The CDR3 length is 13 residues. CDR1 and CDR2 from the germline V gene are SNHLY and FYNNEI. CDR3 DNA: TGTGCCAGCAAACCCTTTGTAGCTGAAAAACTGTTTTTT. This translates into CASKPFVAEKLFF.

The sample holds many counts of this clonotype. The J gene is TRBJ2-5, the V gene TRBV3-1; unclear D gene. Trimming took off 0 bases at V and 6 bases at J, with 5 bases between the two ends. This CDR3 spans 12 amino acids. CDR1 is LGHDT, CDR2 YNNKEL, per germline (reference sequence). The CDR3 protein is CASSQDRKTQYF. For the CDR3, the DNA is TGTGCCAGCAGCCAAGATCGAAAGACCCAGTACTTC.

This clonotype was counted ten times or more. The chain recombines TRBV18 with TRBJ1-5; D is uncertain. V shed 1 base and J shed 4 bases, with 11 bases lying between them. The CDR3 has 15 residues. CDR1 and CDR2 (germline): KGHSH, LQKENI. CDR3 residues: CASSPLHGLNQPQHF. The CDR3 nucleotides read TGTGCCAGCTCACCACTTCACGGCCTGAATCAGCCCCAGCATTTT.